This T cell receptor (beta chain) comes out of a study of T cell responses to AZD1222 COVID-19 vaccine. The germline V gene encodes CDR1 SGHTS and CDR2 YDEGEE. The CDR3 runs 15 residues. V was shortened by 0 bases and J by 4 bases, with 11 bases between the two germline ends. Assay: immunoSEQ multiplex PCR; the TCRdb copy retains only in-frame clones and omits some. The data contain 150,000 or so clones, 70% to 90% of them singletons. This clone came up once. V gene TRBV5-8 combines with J gene TRBJ1-5; D not certain. This clonotype was sampled from an adult in good health. Sequences were derived from peripheral blood, sampled on day 0 of AZD1222 vaccination. CDR3 region: CASSLEAIRNQPQHF. The CDR3 bases are TGTGCCAGCAGCTTGGAGGCCATTCGTAATCAGCCCCAGCATTTT.